This T cell receptor (beta chain) was sequenced in a study of OX40 agonist ivuxolimab in advanced cancers. Study-wide results and caveats: Dose levels from 0.1 to 3.0 mg/kg saw CD4+ and CD8+ blood T cells expand clonally by week 6. Expanded peripheral T-cell antigen specificity went undetermined.

In germline, CDR1 is MNHNY, CDR2 SVGAGI (reference sequence). The CDR3 sequence is 14 residues long. V lost 5 bases to trimming and J lost 4 bases, with 14 bases between them. This clone was seen a single time. What it binds is not known. Generated by immunoSEQ multiplex PCR, the TCRdb table keeps only in-frame clones and is missing some. This table holds under 80,000 clones, about 93% found once. The specimen was CD4+ or CD8+ T cells sorted from blood, collected in a trial of the OX40 agonist ivuxolimab. This TCR derives from an adult with an advanced solid tumor such as melanoma, head and neck, liver or kidney cancer. The chain couples TRBV6-6 to TRBJ2-5; D unresolved. CDR3 amino acids: CASSPIAAPETQYF. The CDR3, as DNA: TGTGCCAGCAGTCCCATAGCCGCTCCAGAGACCCAGTACTTC.